The 10 T cell receptor beta chains reported below all come from one sample, sequenced in a study of T-cell reconstitution after alpha-beta-depleted transplantation in children (dated by TCRdb to 2016 to 2017). To prepare the library, PCR was applied. Sequenced on an Illumina HiSeq 2500. TCR libraries were prepared with molecular barcoding, using unique molecular identifiers to normalize TCRbeta repertoire quantification. Starting from the raw public reads, TCRdb applied fastp trimming at Q25, assembled clones with MiXCR and retained in-frame beta chains. Entries that share a CDR3 protein sequence are merged under the most common genes and DNA. The sample table shows approximately 230,000 distinct CDR3 sequences, and roughly 26% are seen once. The ten largest account for about 2.8% of the sample. The treatment or condition label corresponds to: allogeneic hematopoietic cell transplantation with graft depleted of TCRalphabeta T cells and CD19 B cells.

The starting material was PBMCs, obtained before TCRalphabeta/CD19-depleted stem cell transplant. These receptors were obtained from a girl aged 2-10 years with Fanconi anemia, due to receive a stem cell transplant.

CDR3 sequence (DNA): TGCAGTGCTAGAGCGGCCTGGACAGAGTACGAGCAGTACTTC. It encodes CSARAAWTEYEQYF. The chain employs TRBV20-1 and TRBJ2-7; perhaps TRBD1 as D (6 bases). The germline V gene encodes CDR1 DFQATT and CDR2 SNEGSKA (reference sequence). This CDR3 region has 14 residues. V shed 1 base and J shed 4 bases, with 14 bases lying between them.

This clonotype appeared a few times. J is TRBJ2-2 and V is TRBV29-1, with D possibly being TRBD2 (6 bases). The germline V and J ends were trimmed by 4 bases and 7 bases, with 10 bases remaining between them. The CDR3 extends over 12 amino acids. CDR1 is SQVTM and CDR2 is ANQGSEA in the germline V gene. The CDR3 loop reads CSVAASVGELFF. Written as DNA, the CDR3 is TGCAGCGTTGCGGCTAGCGTCGGGGAGCTGTTTTTT.

This clonotype was detected only a few times. V is TRBV29-1 and J is TRBJ2-5; D possibly corresponds to TRBD1 (6 bases). This CDR3 has 12 amino acids. Germline V gene sequence: CDR1 SQVTM, CDR2 ANQGSEA. The germline V and J ends were trimmed by 6 bases and 4 bases, with 12 bases remaining between them. The CDR3 region has the DNA TGCAGCGTGAGCCAGGGGAGAGAGACCCAGTACTTC. It specifies CSVSQGRETQYF.

J is TRBJ2-7 and V is TRBV15; D remains unclear. V dropped 0 bases and J dropped 4 bases, with 7 bases sitting between them. The CDR3 contains 13 residues. Looked up from germline, CDR1 is LNHNV and CDR2 is YYDKDF (reference sequence). The CDR3, as DNA: TGTGCCACCAGCAGAGATGTGGGATACGAGCAGTACTTC. Its protein product is CATSRDVGYEQYF. Together with reference TRBV15 and TRBJ2-7, the CDR3 gives the full variable domain: DAMVIQNPRYQVTQFGKPVTLSCSQTLNHNVMYWYQQKSSQAPKLLFHYYDKDFNNEADTPDNFQSRRPNTSFCFLDIRSPGLGDTAMYLCATSRDVGYEQYFGPGTRLTVT.

This clonotype came up a few times. CDR3 nucleotides: TGCAGTGCTAGATTGCCGGGGACGGTCGCGACCACAGATACGCAGTATTTT. Protein sequence: CSARLPGTVATTDTQYF. This chain connects TRBV20-1 to TRBJ2-3; D tentatively reads TRBD1 or TRBD2 (5 bases each). Per germline, CDR1 DFQATT and CDR2 SNEGSKA (reference sequence). V lost 2 bases to trimming and J lost 2 bases, with 20 bases between them. CDR3 size: 17 residues.

This clonotype appeared many times. The V and J genes are TRBV4-2 and TRBJ1-3, with D perhaps TRBD1 (6 bases). Germline loops: CDR1 LGHNA, CDR2 YNFKEQ. The CDR3 runs to 15 residues. The V gene lost 1 base and the J gene lost 3 bases, with 10 bases spanning the gap. The CDR3 DNA reads as TGTGCCAGCAGCCAAGCCAGGGGCTTTGGAAACACCATATATTTT. Its translation: CASSQARGFGNTIYF.

This clonotype was recorded many times. The chain has TRBV15 and TRBJ2-1; no clear D. Between the trimmed V and J ends, which lost 3 bases and 0 bases, there was a span of 6 bases. This CDR3 is built from 14 residues. Germline CDR1 reads LNHNV; CDR2 reads YYDKDF (reference sequence). The DNA of the CDR3 is TGTGCCACCAGCAGTTCCCACTCCTACAATGAGCAGTTCTTC. Translation: CATSSSHSYNEQFF.

This clonotype came up a few times. J is TRBJ2-5 and V is TRBV20-1; weak D call: TRBD1 (6 bases). The CDR3 is made up of 14 amino acids. Germline V gives CDR1 DFQATT, CDR2 SNEGSKA (reference sequence). The V and J ends lost 0 bases and 9 bases respectively, with 17 bases between them. The CDR3 loop is CSARDDMTGEAQYF. Here the CDR3 DNA reads TGCAGTGCTAGAGATGACATGACAGGTGAAGCCCAGTACTTC.

Comments on this clonotype: Germline and junction disagree at one end, which may indicate a read error. The chain employs TRBV3-1 and TRBJ2-5, with no clear D. Per germline, CDR1 LGHDT and CDR2 YNNKEL (reference sequence). This CDR3 comprises 11 residues. In DNA form, the CDR3 reads TGTGCCAGCAGCCAAGATTTCGTACAAACCTTC. It codes for CASSQDFVQTF.

The chain carries TRBV6-2 or TRBV6-3 and TRBJ2-7; 9 bases are shared with TRBD1. Germline loops: CDR1 MNHEY, CDR2 SVGEGT. The CDR3 contains 18 residues. With V trimmed by 10 bases and J by 3 bases, 22 bases remained unmatched. The CDR3 sequence: CANHGYRGLAIKGYEQYF. The CDR3 bases are TGTGCCAACCACGGCTACAGGGGGCTGGCGATCAAAGGCTACGAGCAGTACTTC.